This T cell receptor (beta chain) was profiled in a study of CD8+ T cells in alopecia areata. Study background: Treated patients were given oral tofacitinib, which was dosed at 5 to 10 mg twice daily. Patients remained on tofacitinib for 6 to 18 months and then went 6 months without it.

cDNA serving as the sequencing template came from extracted, reverse transcribed RNA. This table comes from immunoSEQ multiplex PCR, and its TCRdb copy is limited to in-frame clones, with some not included. This sample has roughly 250,000 clones, with about 68% found just once. Individuals with alopecia areata gave both lesional scalp punch biopsies and peripheral blood for collection. In germline, CDR1 is LNHNV, CDR2 YYDKDF (reference sequence). J was trimmed by 0 bases and V by 3 bases; bases with no gene match: 9. This CDR3 contains 17 residues. Sequencing was performed on CD4+ T cells sorted from blood, taken at week 0. The chain couples TRBV15 to TRBJ2-7; 9 bases fit TRBD1. This clonotype was sampled from a human donor with alopecia areata. CDR3 in DNA: TGTGCCACCAGCAGCCTAACAGGGGGCGTAAGCTCCTACGAGCAGTACTTC. The encoded protein is CATSSLTGGVSSYEQYF.